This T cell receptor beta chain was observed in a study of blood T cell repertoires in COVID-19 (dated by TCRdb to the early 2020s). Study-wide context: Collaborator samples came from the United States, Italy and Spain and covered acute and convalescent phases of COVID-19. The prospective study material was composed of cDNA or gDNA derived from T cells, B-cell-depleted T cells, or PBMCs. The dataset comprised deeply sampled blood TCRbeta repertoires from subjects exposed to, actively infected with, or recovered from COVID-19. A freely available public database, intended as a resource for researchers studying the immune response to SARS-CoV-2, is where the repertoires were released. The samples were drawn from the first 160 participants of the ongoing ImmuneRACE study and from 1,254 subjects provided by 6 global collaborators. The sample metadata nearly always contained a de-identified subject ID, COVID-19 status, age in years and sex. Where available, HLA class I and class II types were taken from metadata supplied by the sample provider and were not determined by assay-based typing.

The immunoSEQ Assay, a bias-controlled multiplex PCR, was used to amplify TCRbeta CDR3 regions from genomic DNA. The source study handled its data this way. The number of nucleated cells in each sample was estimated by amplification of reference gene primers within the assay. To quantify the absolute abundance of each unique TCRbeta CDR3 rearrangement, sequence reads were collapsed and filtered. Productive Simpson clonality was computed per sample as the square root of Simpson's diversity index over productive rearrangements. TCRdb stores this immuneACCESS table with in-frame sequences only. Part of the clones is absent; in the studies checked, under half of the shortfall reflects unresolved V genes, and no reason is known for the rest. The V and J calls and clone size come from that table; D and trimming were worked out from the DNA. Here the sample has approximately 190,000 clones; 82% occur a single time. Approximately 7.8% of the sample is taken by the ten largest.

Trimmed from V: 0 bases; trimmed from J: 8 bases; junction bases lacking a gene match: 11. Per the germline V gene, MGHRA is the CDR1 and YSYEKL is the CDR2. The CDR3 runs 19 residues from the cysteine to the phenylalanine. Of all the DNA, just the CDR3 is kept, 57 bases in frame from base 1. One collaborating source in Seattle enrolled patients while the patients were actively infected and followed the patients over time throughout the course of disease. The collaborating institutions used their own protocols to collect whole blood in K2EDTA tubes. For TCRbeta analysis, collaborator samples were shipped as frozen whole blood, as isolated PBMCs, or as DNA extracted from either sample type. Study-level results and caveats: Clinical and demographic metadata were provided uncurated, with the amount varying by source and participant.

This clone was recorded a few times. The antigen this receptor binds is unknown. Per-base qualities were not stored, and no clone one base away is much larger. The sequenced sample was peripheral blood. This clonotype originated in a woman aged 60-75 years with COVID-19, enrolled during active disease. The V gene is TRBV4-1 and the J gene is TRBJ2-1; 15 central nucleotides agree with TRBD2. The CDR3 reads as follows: CASSQDQGGLAGGLDEQFF. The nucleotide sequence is TGCGCCAGCAGCCAAGATCAGGGTGGACTAGCGGGGGGGCTTGATGAGCAGTTCTTC.